These T cell receptor beta chains were read from a single sample in a study of blood T cell repertoires in COVID-19. TCRdb keeps only in-frame clones here, not all; method: immunoSEQ multiplex PCR. The table shows approximately 320,000 clones, with 70% to 90% occurring only once. The sequenced sample was peripheral blood. These receptors were obtained from a human donor in a cohort sampled during active COVID-19. Each CDR3 is given with its conserved first and last residue. Each record gives: J gene, V gene, D gene, clone size, CDR3 length, CDR3 DNA, CDR3 protein. A D gene is named only where the DNA matches it firmly. Rows give clone size only sometimes, using once, few, many, or a class for an expanded clone.

TRBJ2-7,TRBV5-1,-,-,16,TGCGCCAGCAGCTTGGGCCCCCATGAGATAGCCTACGAGCAGTACTTC,CASSLGPHEIAYEQYF
TRBJ2-7,TRBV5-1,-,-,14,TGCGCCAGCAGCTTACAAGGACAGAATGTCGAGCAGTACTTC,CASSLQGQNVEQYF
TRBJ1-1,TRBV5-1,-,-,16,TGCGCCAGCAGCTCTACGACCTCGTTTAGCGTCACTGAAGCTTTCTTT,CASSSTTSFSVTEAFF
TRBJ2-2,TRBV29-1,-,-,13,TGCAGCGTTGAAGATCGAGGGATCGGGGAGCTGTTTTTT,CSVEDRGIGELFF
TRBJ1-6,TRBV7-3,-,-,14,TGTGCCAGCAGCAGAGACAGACTCAATTCACCCCTCCACTTT,CASSRDRLNSPLHF
TRBJ2-3,TRBV4-1,-,few,15,TGCGCCAGCAGCCAAGAAGGGGTCTTGACAGATACGCAGTATTTT,CASSQEGVLTDTQYF
TRBJ1-6,TRBV12-3/TRBV12-4,-,-,13,TGTGCCAGCACGGTCCAGCCGGGGTCACCCCTCCACTTT,CASTVQPGSPLHF
TRBJ1-5,TRBV7-6,-,-,15,TGTGCCAGCAGCCCGGGGATAATGGGCAATCAGCCCCAGCATTTT,CASSPGIMGNQPQHF
TRBJ2-7,TRBV6-5,-,-,14,TGTGCCAGCAGTTACAACGGACAGACCTACGAGCAGTACTTC,CASSYNGQTYEQYF
TRBJ2-2,TRBV27,TRBD2,once,18,TGTGCCAGCCACCCCCCGACTAGCGCCCCTTTGGGGACCGGGGAGCTGTTTTTT,CASHPPTSAPLGTGELFF
TRBJ1-1,TRBV7-8,-,-,15,TGTGCCAGCAGCCGCCAAGATGCAGGGTCTACTGAAGCTTTCTTT,CASSRQDAGSTEAFF
TRBJ1-1,TRBV19,-,-,13,TGTGCCAGTAGTTCGACAGGGAACACTGAAGCTTTCTTT,CASSSTGNTEAFF
TRBJ1-3,TRBV5-1,TRBD1,-,14,TGCGCCAGCAGCTCAGGGGGGACTGGAAACACCATATATTTT,CASSSGGTGNTIYF
TRBJ2-1,TRBV30,-,-,16,TGTGCCTGGAGTGTACAACAGGGATCCATCTACAATGAGCAGTTCTTC,CAWSVQQGSIYNEQFF
TRBJ2-5,TRBV24-1,TRBD1,-,18,TGTGCCACCAGTGATTCCTCCTCAACAGGGGGCGCGGGGGAGACCCAGTACTTC,CATSDSSSTGGAGETQYF
TRBJ1-2,TRBV5-1,-,-,13,TGCGCCAGCAGCTCACAACAGGGCTCTGGCTACACCTTC,CASSSQQGSGYTF
TRBJ1-2,TRBV27,TRBD1,-,20,TGTGCCAGCAGTCCAAAACCCCCAACGAGGACAGGGGAAAAGGTCTATGGCTACACCTTC,CASSPKPPTRTGEKVYGYTF
TRBJ1-5,TRBV19,-,-,16,TGTGCCAGTAGTAGGAGGGGATCCCGGGCCGGTCAGCCCCAGCATTTT,CASSRRGSRAGQPQHF
TRBJ1-2,TRBV27,-,-,13,TGTGCCAGCAGTTTACAGGGGCCATATGGCTACACCTTC,CASSLQGPYGYTF
TRBJ1-1,TRBV28,TRBD1,-,14,TGTGCCAGCAGGCCGCAGGGGGCCAACACTGAAGCTTTCTTT,CASRPQGANTEAFF
TRBJ1-1,TRBV5-1,-,-,12,TGCGCCAGCAGCAGGGAGGACACTGAAGCTTTCTTT,CASSREDTEAFF
TRBJ2-7,TRBV5-4,-,-,15,TGTGCCAGCAGAACGGCCGGGACACTAGCCTACGAGCAGTACTTC,CASRTAGTLAYEQYF
TRBJ1-1,TRBV11-2,-,-,13,TGTGCCAGCAGCTTAGATCTGCGCACTGAAGCTTTCTTT,CASSLDLRTEAFF
TRBJ1-1,TRBV19,TRBD1,-,13,TGTGCCAGTAACAGGGGGGTGAACACTGAAGCTTTCTTT,CASNRGVNTEAFF
TRBJ2-3,TRBV7-9,-,-,17,TGTGCCAGCAGCTTAGATGCTCTTTTTGAGGGCACAGATACGCAGTATTTT,CASSLDALFEGTDTQYF
TRBJ1-6,TRBV5-8,-,-,17,TGTGCCAGCAGCTTGGAACCCCCACACTCCTATAATTCACCCCTCCACTTT,CASSLEPPHSYNSPLHF
TRBJ2-7,TRBV6-1,-,once,14,TGTGCCAGCAGTGAAGCGTTATTTGTATACGAGCAGTACTTC,CASSEALFVYEQYF
TRBJ1-1,TRBV5-4,TRBD1,-,15,TGTGCCAGCAGCATATCTGACAGGGGCAACACTGAAGCTTTCTTT,CASSISDRGNTEAFF
TRBJ1-1,TRBV7-9,-,once,14,TGTGCCAGCAGCTTAGGGGCAGTCAACACTGAAGCTTTCTTT,CASSLGAVNTEAFF
TRBJ1-1,TRBV3-1/TRBV3-2,TRBD1,once,15,TGTGCCAGCAGCCATTGGACAGGGAGGGGCACTGAAGCTTTCTTT,CASSHWTGRGTEAFF
TRBJ1-1,TRBV6-5,-,-,10,TGTGCCAGCGGCGAGAGGCTGGCTTTCTTT,CASGERLAFF
TRBJ2-3,TRBV24-1,-,-,11,TGTGCCACCAGTCAGGCAGATACGCAGTATTTT,CATSQADTQYF
TRBJ1-2,TRBV6-5,-,few,15,TGTGCCAGCCTTTATCCGTTGGGCCAAACTCGGGGCTACACCTTC,CASLYPLGQTRGYTF
TRBJ1-2,TRBV6-5,-,-,13,TGTGCCAGCAAAAATAGGGGAAACTATGGCTACACCTTC,CASKNRGNYGYTF
TRBJ2-7,TRBV18,-,-,12,TGTGCCAGCTCTGGGACTCGAAGCGAGCAGTACTTC,CASSGTRSEQYF
TRBJ1-1,TRBV18,-,-,15,TGTGCCAGCTCAGAACACACACTAGCCAACACTGAAGCTTTCTTT,CASSEHTLANTEAFF
TRBJ1-1,TRBV19,TRBD1,-,19,TGTGCCAGTAGTTCACAGGGGTTGAAAGCCGGGCGTATGAACACTGAAGCTTTCTTT,CASSSQGLKAGRMNTEAFF
TRBJ1-6,TRBV19,TRBD1,-,16,TGTGCCAGCAGACAGGGAATAGCCTCCTATAATTCACCCCTCCACTTT,CASRQGIASYNSPLHF
TRBJ1-4,TRBV7-2,TRBD1,once,15,TGTGCCAGCAGCGAGAGCAGGGGGCTCAATGAAAAACTGTTTTTT,CASSESRGLNEKLFF
TRBJ2-1,TRBV29-1,-,-,13,TGCAGGATAGCGGACCTTTATCGGAATGAGCAGTTCTTC,CRIADLYRNEQFF
TRBJ2-1,TRBV10-3,TRBD2,-,15,TGTGCCATCAGTGAGTCTAGCGGGGAGGTCTATGAGCAGTTCTTC,CAISESSGEVYEQFF
TRBJ2-7,TRBV7-9,TRBD1,-,15,TGTGCCAGCAGCCCAGACAGGGGGAAGACCTACGAGCAGTACTTC,CASSPDRGKTYEQYF
TRBJ1-2,TRBV19,TRBD1,-,15,TGTGCCAGTAGTATCGAGACAGGGGGCGGCTATGGCTACACCTTC,CASSIETGGGYGYTF
TRBJ1-6,TRBV14,TRBD1,-,16,TGTGCCAGCAGCCACCTAGGACAGGGTATAGGTTCACCCCTCCACTTT,CASSHLGQGIGSPLHF
TRBJ2-5,TRBV6-5,TRBD1,-,14,TGTGCCAGCAGTTCCGGGACAGGGGGAGAGACCCAGTACTTC,CASSSGTGGETQYF
TRBJ2-7,TRBV5-5,-,-,12,TGTGCCAGCACCCAGGGTCCCTACGAGCAGTACTTC,CASTQGPYEQYF
TRBJ1-4,TRBV4-1,-,-,15,TGCGCCAGCAGCCAAGAAGCGGCAACTAATGAAAAACTGTTTTTT,CASSQEAATNEKLFF
TRBJ2-1,TRBV30,TRBD2,-,17,TGTGCCTGGAGTGTTGGTAGGACTAGCGGGGGGGCCGGTGAGCAGTTCTTC,CAWSVGRTSGGAGEQFF
TRBJ2-7,TRBV5-4,TRBD1,-,16,TGTGCCAGCAGCCACGGACAGGGCGGTTTTTCCTACGAGCAGTACTTC,CASSHGQGGFSYEQYF
TRBJ1-3,TRBV5-4,-,-,15,TGTGCCAGCAGCTTGGCAGGGCGAATCGTAGACACCATATATTTT,CASSLAGRIVDTIYF
TRBJ2-7,TRBV3-1/TRBV3-2,-,-,15,TGTGCCAGCAGCCAAGATAGATCTGGGGCGCTAGAGCAGTACTTC,CASSQDRSGALEQYF